One and the same sample provided the 20 T cell receptor beta chains below, sequenced in a study of blood T cell repertoires in COVID-19. Data came from immunoSEQ multiplex PCR; TCRdb stores just in-frame clones and leaves some out. The repertoire consists of fewer than 300,000 clones, with 80% to 85% occurring once and the leading ten covering roughly 2.9%. The specimen sequenced was peripheral blood. The receptors were gathered from a woman in her sixties or seventies with active or convalescent COVID-19.

This chain connects TRBV28 to TRBJ2-7; 7 bases agree with TRBD1. Looked up from germline, CDR1 is MDHEN and CDR2 is SYDVKM. The V gene end was trimmed by 8 bases and the J gene end by 2 bases; junction bases not matched to a gene: 6. The CDR3 consists of 13 residues. Here the CDR3 reads CASLDRAAYEQYF. CDR3 nucleotides: TGTGCCAGCCTCGACAGGGCAGCCTACGAGCAGTACTTC.

The table lists this clone with a count of one. The chain carries TRBV5-1 and TRBJ2-3, with 9 bases aligning to TRBD2. Trimming removed 2 bases from V and 0 bases from J; junction bases left unmatched: 4. Germline values: CDR1 SGHRS, CDR2 YFSETQ. The CDR3 runs 16 residues. The CDR3 reads CASSLMTSGSTDTQYF. In DNA form, the CDR3 reads TGCGCCAGCAGCTTAATGACTAGCGGTAGCACAGATACGCAGTATTTT.

The chain uses TRBV7-2 and TRBJ2-2; the match to TRBD1 covers 8 bases. The CDR3 has 16 residues. V lost 3 bases to trimming and J lost 11 bases; unmatched junction nucleotides: 14. CDR1 and CDR2 from the germline V gene are SGHTA and FQGNSA. The CDR3 nucleotides read TGTGCCAGCAGCTTCTACCGCCGAGACAGGGGAGGCGAGCTGTTTTTT. This encodes CASSFYRRDRGGELFF.

This rearrangement joins TRBV2 to TRBJ1-4; D is unclear. Germline V gene data show CDR1 as SNHLY and CDR2 as FYNNEI. Trimming removed 4 bases from V and 7 bases from J, with 13 bases in between. This CDR3 has 14 residues. CDR3 in DNA: TGTGCCAGCAGTGTTTCGGGGTCGGGTGAAAAACTGTTTTTT. Translation: CASSVSGSGEKLFF.

This chain uses TRBV6-5 with TRBJ1-1; D is perhaps TRBD1 (5 bases). The CDR3 consists of 14 residues. Germline CDR1 and CDR2: MNHEY and SVGAGI. The V gene lost 6 bases and the J gene lost 10 bases, with 21 bases spanning the gap. The CDR3 coding sequence is TGTGCCAGCAGGGCCTCGGGGGGAGGTCTGGGAGCTTTCTTT. It yields the protein CASRASGGGLGAFF.

V and J are TRBV5-5 and TRBJ2-2; D remains unclear. Germline V CDR1 and CDR2: SGHKS, YYEKEE (reference sequence). The CDR3 covers 20 residues. The germline V and J ends were trimmed by 2 bases and 2 bases, with 25 bases remaining between them. DNA of the CDR3: TGTGCCAGCAGCTTTTACGTGTGGCGGATCAAACCGATTAACACCGGGGAGCTGTTTTTT. Translation gives CASSFYVWRIKPINTGELFF.

The chain uses TRBV30 and TRBJ2-3, with D unclear. This CDR3 has 13 residues. Germline V lookup: CDR1 GTSNPN, CDR2 SVGIG (reference sequence). Trimming shortened V by 3 bases and J by 0 bases, and 7 bases separated the two germline ends. This chain's CDR3 is CAWSYSSTDTQYF. CDR3 nucleotides: TGTGCCTGGAGCTACTCTAGCACAGATACGCAGTATTTT.

The genes are TRBV7-8 and TRBJ2-5, with 14 bases lining up with TRBD2. CDR3 size: 17 residues. The ends lost 4 bases at V and 4 bases at J; junction bases unmatched: 8. Germline CDR1 and CDR2: SGHVS and FQNEAQ. For the CDR3, the DNA is TGTGCCAGCAGCTCACCGGGACTAGCGGGGGAGGGAGAGACCCAGTACTTC. Its protein product is CASSSPGLAGEGETQYF.

In this sample, this clone turned up a few times. The rearrangement links TRBV7-9 to TRBJ2-1, with D tentatively TRBD2 (5 bases). Trimming pared 2 bases from V and 8 bases from J, leaving 7 bases between. Per germline, CDR1 SEHNR and CDR2 FQNEAQ (reference sequence). The CDR3 runs to 12 residues. For the CDR3, the DNA is TGTGCCAGCAGCTTATACGGGGATGAGCAGTTCTTC. Protein: CASSLYGDEQFF.

This clone was observed a few times. The J gene is TRBJ2-3, the V gene TRBV7-2, with D maybe TRBD1 (6 bases). The CDR3 covers 14 residues. The germline V gene has CDR1 SGHTA and CDR2 FQGNSA. Trimming removed 5 bases at V and 2 bases at J, with 11 bases between. The CDR3 region has the DNA TGTGCCAGCAGCCCGGACAGAGTCACAGATACGCAGTATTTT. Protein sequence: CASSPDRVTDTQYF.

V and J are TRBV27 and TRBJ2-1; D may be TRBD1 (5 bases). V dropped 7 bases and J dropped 11 bases, with 12 bases sitting between them. Per germline, CDR1 MNHEY and CDR2 SMNVEV (reference sequence). The CDR3 consists of 11 residues. In DNA, the CDR3 is TGTGCCAGCATGTACAGGTTCCAGCAGTTCTTC. Protein sequence: CASMYRFQQFF.

A note on this clone: The germline gene is not matched at one end of the junction; a read error may be the cause. The V and J genes are TRBV7-7 and TRBJ2-5, with 12 bases fitting TRBD2. The CDR3 has 16 residues. Germline CDR1 and CDR2: SSHAT and FNYEAQ (reference sequence). CDR3 bases: TGTGCTAGCAGCTTTCGACTAGCGGGGGTTCAAGAGACCCAGTACTTC. Translated: CASSFRLAGVQETQYF.

This rearrangement joins TRBV30 to TRBJ1-1; D is undetermined. Trimming took off 3 bases at V and 11 bases at J, with 13 bases between the two ends. This CDR3 is built from 11 residues. Germline-derived CDR1 and CDR2 are GTSNPN and SVGIG (reference sequence). In DNA form, the CDR3 reads TGTGCCTGGAGGATGGGCACAGTCGCTTTCTTT. It translates to CAWRMGTVAFF.

The chain uses TRBV7-3 and TRBJ2-7; TRBD1 aligns across 9 bases. This CDR3 is 14 amino acids long. After removal of 5 bases from V and 2 bases from J, the junction contained 4 bases not matched to a gene. Germline assignment: CDR1 SGHTA and CDR2 FQGTGA. The CDR3 is CASSPDRGPYEQYF. In nucleotides, the CDR3 is TGTGCCAGCAGCCCGGACAGGGGCCCCTACGAGCAGTACTTC.

V gene TRBV10-3 combines with J gene TRBJ2-2, with D perhaps TRBD2 (5 bases). The germline V and J ends were trimmed by 10 bases and 3 bases, with 18 bases remaining between them. This CDR3 contains 15 residues. Germline V gene lookup returns CDR1 ENHRY and CDR2 SYGVKD. The chain's CDR3 is CATGEKMADTGELFF. The CDR3 bases are TGTGCCACCGGGGAAAAGATGGCAGACACCGGGGAGCTGTTTTTT.

The chain combines TRBV5-1 with TRBJ1-3; a possible D gene is TRBD1 (5 bases). Deletions cut 0 bases from V and 0 bases from J, with 13 bases between. CDR1 SGHRS and CDR2 YFSETQ come from the germline V gene. The CDR3 spans 17 residues. In DNA form, the CDR3 reads TGCGCCAGCAGCTTGGTTGGGGCGGGGGACTCTGGAAACACCATATATTTT. As protein: CASSLVGAGDSGNTIYF.

The chain is built from TRBV7-8 and TRBJ1-4; 10 bases agree with TRBD1. The CDR3 runs to 15 residues. Trimming removed 6 bases from V and 6 bases from J; junction bases left unmatched: 7. Germline CDR1 and CDR2: SGHVS and FQNEAQ. This CDR3 is CASSPLGTGDEKLFF. CDR3 in DNA: TGTGCCAGCAGTCCCCTCGGGACAGGGGATGAAAAACTGTTTTTT.

V is TRBV18 and J is TRBJ1-2; 11 bases map to TRBD1. Unmatched junction bases numbered 9, after V lost 3 bases and J lost 0 bases. This CDR3 has 18 amino acids. Germline lookup yields CDR1 KGHSH and CDR2 LQKENI. CDR3 in DNA: TGTGCCAGCTCACCCGGACAGGGGGCGGCGAAAGCTAACTATGGCTACACCTTC. It yields the protein CASSPGQGAAKANYGYTF.

DNA of the CDR3: TGTGCCAGTAGTATAGATCAACACAGGGGTTCCCCCGGGGAGCTGTTTTTT. It encodes CASSIDQHRGSPGELFF. The chain links TRBV19 to TRBJ2-2, with 7 bases that match TRBD1. Germline CDR1 LNHDA, CDR2 SQIVND (reference sequence). The CDR3 spans 17 residues. Losses at the gene ends were 0 bases for V and 6 bases for J; bases not matched to a gene: 10.

The chain uses TRBV4-2 and TRBJ2-7; TRBD2 matches at 7 bases. V trimming: 4 bases; J trimming: 3 bases; junction bases outside the gene matches: 18. Germline CDR1 reads LGHNA; CDR2 reads YNFKEQ. This CDR3 has 18 residues. The CDR3 nucleotides are TGTGCCAGCAGCCCAAGGGAGGGCGCGCGAGGAGTAGGCTACGAGCAGTACTTC. This encodes CASSPREGARGVGYEQYF.